This record looks at one TCR beta chain sequence and its context. This CDR3 is built from 13 residues. Germline values: CDR1 MNHEY, CDR2 SMNVEV (reference sequence). V was trimmed by 1 base and J by 0 bases, leaving 3 bases between them. The data originate from a study of T cell responses to AZD1222 COVID-19 vaccine. The assay was immunoSEQ multiplex PCR, and TCRdb's table has in-frame clones only and misses some. The table has about 100,000 clones, about nine tenths seen once. The TCR was taken from an adult who received the AZD1222 COVID-19 vaccine. V gene TRBV27 combines with J gene TRBJ1-2; D is uncertain. This sample comprised peripheral blood, obtained 28 days after the second AZD1222 dose. The CDR3 DNA follows: TGTGCCAGCAGTTTATATGCTAACTATGGCTACACCTTC. This gives the protein CASSLYANYGYTF.